The 30 T cell receptor beta chains given below trace back to one sample, sequenced in a study of cytomegalovirus exposure and HLA in healthy donors. Researchers ran the PCR with 60 Vbeta and 13 Jbeta primers. This table comes from immunoSEQ multiplex PCR, and its TCRdb copy is limited to in-frame clones, with some not included. The data hold 100,000 to 150,000 clones, with approximately 75% observed a single time. Source material: PBMCs. These receptors were collected from a woman in her 50s in good health and CMV-seronegative.

The chain is built from TRBV6-5 and TRBJ1-6, with D unresolved. Trimming shortened V by 7 bases and J by 0 bases, and 10 bases separated the two germline ends. The germline V gene has CDR1 MNHEY and CDR2 SVGAGI. CDR3 length: 15 residues. CDR3 nucleotide sequence: TGTGCCAGCATGCGGGCGAGCTCCTATAATTCACCCCTCCACTTT. It yields the protein CASMRASSYNSPLHF.

The V and J genes are TRBV2 and TRBJ1-5, with a weak D call TRBD1 (5 bases). V was shortened by 8 bases and J by 0 bases, with 14 bases between the two germline ends. The CDR3 runs to 15 residues. Germline CDR1 and CDR2: SNHLY and FYNNEI. CDR3 region: CASQGGPYSNQPQHF. The CDR3 nucleotides are TGTGCCAGCCAGGGCGGTCCCTATAGCAATCAGCCCCAGCATTTT.

The chain recombines TRBV29-1 with TRBJ2-1; possible D gene TRBD2, 6 bases. The CDR3 has 14 residues. Trimming cost V 4 bases and J 4 bases, with 14 bases left between them. CDR1 is SQVTM and CDR2 is ANQGSEA in the germline V gene. CDR3 coding DNA: TGCAGCGTTGGACGCGGAGGGAAATACAATGAGCAGTTCTTC. This encodes CSVGRGGKYNEQFF.

The chain employs TRBV15 and TRBJ2-3; weak D call: TRBD1 (5 bases). V was clipped by 0 bases and J by 3 bases, with 10 bases between them. Germline values: CDR1 LNHNV, CDR2 YYDKDF (reference sequence). The CDR3 spans 15 residues. CDR3 protein: CATSREGEVTDTQYF. The DNA of the CDR3 is TGTGCCACCAGCAGAGAAGGGGAAGTTACAGATACGCAGTATTTT.

V is TRBV27 and J is TRBJ2-3; 8 bases align to TRBD2. The CDR3 length is 15 residues. Germline V gives CDR1 MNHEY, CDR2 SMNVEV (reference sequence). The V segment lost 4 bases and the J segment 5 bases; nucleotides outside the gene matches: 8. CDR3 region: CASSSPGGPLDTQYF. DNA of the CDR3: TGTGCCAGCAGTTCGCCGGGAGGGCCATTAGATACGCAGTATTTT.

The chain has TRBV5-6 and TRBJ2-1; maybe TRBD2 (6 bases). V was cut by 3 bases and J by 7 bases, with 11 bases left in between. Germline values: CDR1 SGHDT, CDR2 YYEEEE. The CDR3 extends over 13 amino acids. The CDR3 DNA reads as TGTGCCAGCAGCTCGGGCGCGGGGAATGAGCAGTTCTTC. Translation: CASSSGAGNEQFF.

The V call is TRBV7-9, the J call TRBJ2-1; weak D call: TRBD1 (5 bases). V was clipped by 4 bases and J by 6 bases, with 7 bases between them. Germline CDR1 reads SEHNR; CDR2 reads FQNEAQ (reference sequence). There are 12 residues in the CDR3. This CDR3 is CASSSRGNEQFF. CDR3 DNA sequence: TGTGCCAGCAGCTCTAGGGGCAATGAGCAGTTCTTC.

In this sample, this clone turned up a few times. The rearrangement joins TRBV27 to TRBJ2-7, with 9 bases fitting TRBD2. This CDR3 is built from 15 residues. Germline CDR1 reads MNHEY; CDR2 reads SMNVEV (reference sequence). J lost 7 bases, V lost 5 bases, and 12 bases had no gene match. The CDR3 DNA sequence: TGTGCCAGCAGTCCGCCCGGTAGCGGGAGTCGGGAGCAGTACTTC. It yields the protein CASSPPGSGSREQYF.

This chain joins TRBV21-1 and TRBJ2-7; TRBD2, the D gene given by the table, was not confirmed from the DNA. TRBV21-1 constitutes a pseudogene. The CDR3 has 17 amino acids. CDR3 bases: TGTGCCAGCAGCACAGAGGGACTAGCGGGAGAGGGCTACGAGCAGTACTTC. Translated: CASSTEGLAGEGYEQYF.

This chain links TRBV28 with TRBJ1-2; D gene ambiguous. This CDR3 spans 13 amino acids. Germline loops: CDR1 MDHEN, CDR2 SYDVKM. V shed 6 bases and J shed 8 bases, with 16 bases lying between them. DNA for the CDR3: TGTGCCAGCAGCTCTATGACACCTTTCGGCTACACCTTC. This translates into CASSSMTPFGYTF.

As regards this clone: Within the sample, other DNA sequences also encode this same CDR3. The chain carries TRBV5-1 and TRBJ1-1; 8 nucleotides match TRBD1. The J segment lost 1 base and the V segment lost 2 bases, leaving 4 bases of the junction unmatched. Germline loops: CDR1 SGHRS, CDR2 YFSETQ. The CDR3 runs to 15 residues. The chain's CDR3 is CASSLQGEENTEAFF. Written as DNA, the CDR3 is TGCGCCAGCAGCTTACAGGGGGAAGAGAACACTGAAGCTTTCTTT.

V is TRBV7-2 and J is TRBJ2-1, with D hard to call. V lost 0 bases and J lost 0, with 6 bases in between. Germline CDR1 and CDR2: SGHTA and FQGNSA. This CDR3 has 15 residues. The CDR3 sequence: CASSLAVSSYNEQFF. The CDR3 DNA reads TGTGCCAGCAGCTTAGCGGTTAGCTCCTACAATGAGCAGTTCTTC.

The chain has TRBV19 and TRBJ2-7; 9 nucleotides align to TRBD1. The ends lost 4 bases at V and 3 bases at J; junction bases unmatched: 7. The CDR3 runs to 15 residues. CDR1 is LNHDA, CDR2 SQIVND, per germline (reference sequence). CDR3 coding DNA: TGTGCCAGTAGTAGGCTGGGACAGGGTGACTACGAGCAGTACTTC. It translates to CASSRLGQGDYEQYF.

This clone was counted a single time. This chain joins TRBV30 and TRBJ2-5; 8 positions agree with TRBD2. The DNA matches TRBJ2-7 better at its end, which makes the J call doubtful. The germline CDR1 and CDR2 sequences are GTSNPN and SVGIG (reference sequence). The CDR3 extends over 16 amino acids. The chain's CDR3 is CAWSDRRWSGSYEQYF. CDR3 nucleotides: TGTGCCTGGAGCGACCGCAGGTGGAGCGGGAGCTACGAGCAGTACTTC.

This clone was observed once. The chain joins TRBV27 to TRBJ1-2, with a weak D call TRBD1 (5 bases). This CDR3 region has 14 residues. Trimming removed 3 bases at V and 2 bases at J, with 10 bases between. Germline CDR1 is MNHEY and CDR2 is SMNVEV (reference sequence). As DNA, the CDR3 is TGTGCCAGCAGTTTTATCCAGGGCAACTATGGCTACACCTTC. This gives the protein CASSFIQGNYGYTF.

The genes are TRBV28 and TRBJ2-5; 11 bases are shared with TRBD1. The last part of the DNA fits TRBJ2-7 better; the J call may be wrong. This CDR3 is built from 17 residues. Germline CDR1 and CDR2: MDHEN and SYDVKM. The CDR3 sequence is CASSTRDRGSHSYEQYF. Written as DNA, the CDR3 is TGTGCCAGCAGCACTCGGGACAGGGGGTCTCACTCCTACGAGCAGTACTTC.

J is TRBJ2-2 and V is TRBV11-2; perhaps TRBD2 as D (5 bases). CDR1 is SGHAT, CDR2 FQNNGV, per germline. Trimming cost V 4 bases and J 7 bases, with 13 bases left between them. CDR3 length: 14 residues. This chain's CDR3 is CASSSTRDYGELFF. The CDR3 DNA is TGTGCCAGCAGCTCCACCCGGGATTACGGGGAGCTGTTTTTT.

This chain connects TRBV9 to TRBJ2-7; perhaps TRBD1 as D (6 bases). The germline V gene encodes CDR1 SGDLS and CDR2 YYNGEE. CDR3 length equals 14 residues. V dropped 2 bases and J dropped 6 bases, with 15 bases sitting between them. CDR3 in amino acids: CASSVYHQGSEQYF. CDR3 bases: TGTGCCAGCAGCGTTTACCATCAGGGGTCCGAGCAGTACTTC.

The V gene is TRBV7-2, the J gene TRBJ1-4; D is ambiguous. This CDR3 has 14 residues. V dropped 1 base and J dropped 6 bases, with 9 bases sitting between them. Per the germline V gene, CDR1 is SGHTA and CDR2 is FQGNSA. CDR3 in amino acids: CASSLVGRDEKLFF. For the CDR3, the DNA is TGTGCCAGCAGCTTAGTAGGGAGGGATGAAAAACTGTTTTTT.

DNA for the CDR3: TGTGCCAGCACTGACAGGGCCGACACTAAAAAACTGTTTTTT. Translating it yields CASTDRADTKKLFF. The chain joins TRBV6-6 to TRBJ1-4; TRBD1 agrees at 7 bases. V trimming: 7 bases; J trimming: 9 bases; junction bases outside the gene matches: 11. The CDR3 is made up of 14 amino acids. CDR1 is MNHNY, CDR2 SVGAGI, per germline (reference sequence).

The chain joins TRBV5-6 to TRBJ1-2; D gene uncertain. This CDR3 has 13 amino acids. The germline V gene encodes CDR1 SGHDT and CDR2 YYEEEE. Trimming left V 5 bases short and J 5 bases short, with 13 bases between. CDR3 sequence (DNA): TGTGCCAGCAGACCTGGACGGACTTATGGCTACACCTTC. Its protein is CASRPGRTYGYTF.

This clone was detected only a few times. The chain has TRBV7-9 and TRBJ2-1; 14 bases align to TRBD2. V lost 4 bases and J lost 12; bases outside the gene matches: 8. Germline CDR1 reads SEHNR; CDR2 reads FQNEAQ (reference sequence). This CDR3 is built from 15 residues. The CDR3: CASSSPGLAGVRQFF. The CDR3 DNA reads TGTGCCAGCAGCTCACCGGGACTAGCGGGAGTTCGGCAGTTCTTC.

The J gene is TRBJ2-2, the V gene TRBV7-8; D unclear. V was cut by 0 bases and J by 6 bases, with 11 bases left in between. CDR3 length: 15 residues. Germline values: CDR1 SGHVS, CDR2 FQNEAQ. CDR3 sequence: CASSLARVGPGELFF. CDR3 bases: TGTGCCAGCAGCTTAGCGAGAGTTGGGCCCGGGGAGCTGTTTTTT.

The gene calls are TRBV28 and TRBJ1-2; 9 bases match TRBD1. The CDR3 sequence is 14 residues long. V was pared by 6 bases and J by 6 bases, with 8 bases of the junction left unmatched. Per the germline V gene, CDR1 is MDHEN and CDR2 is SYDVKM. The CDR3 DNA follows: TGTGCCAGCAGGCCACAGGGGGCCTACCATGGCTACACCTTC. Its protein product is CASRPQGAYHGYTF.

The chain links TRBV5-8 to TRBJ1-5; D gene uncertain. CDR3 length: 14 amino acids. CDR1 is SGHTS and CDR2 is YDEGEE in the germline V gene. V dropped 1 base and J dropped 0 bases, with 5 bases sitting between them. Written as DNA, the CDR3 is TGTGCCAGCAGCTTGTATAATAGCAATCAGCCCCAGCATTTT. Protein sequence: CASSLYNSNQPQHF.

The chain recombines TRBV11-2 with TRBJ2-1; 10 positions match TRBD2. The CDR3 totals 15 residues. V shed 1 base, J shed 7 bases, and the junction held 4 bases outside the gene matches. Looked up from germline, CDR1 is SGHAT and CDR2 is FQNNGV. CDR3 protein: CASSLATSGRNEQFF. The CDR3 DNA is TGTGCCAGCAGCTTAGCGACTAGCGGGCGGAATGAGCAGTTCTTC.

The chain employs TRBV19 and TRBJ2-1; 7 nucleotides align to TRBD2. Trimming took 6 bases from V and 4 from J; bases not matched to a gene: 6. From germline, CDR1 is LNHDA and CDR2 SQIVND (reference sequence). The CDR3 has 14 residues. The CDR3 here is CASRGREAYNEQFF. The CDR3, as DNA: TGTGCCAGTAGGGGGAGGGAGGCGTACAATGAGCAGTTCTTC.

The chain joins TRBV21-1 to TRBJ1-4; the DNA was not compared with TRBD1, the D call given in the table. TRBV21-1 counts as a pseudogene. The CDR3 length is 13 residues. CDR3 coding DNA: TGTGCCAGCAGCACGACAGGGTATGAAAAACTGTTTTTT. It translates to CASSTTGYEKLFF.

V usage is TRBV21-1 and J usage is TRBJ2-1; the table's D call of TRBD1 was not tested on the DNA. TRBV21-1 is classified as a pseudogene. The CDR3 runs 12 residues. CDR3 sequence (DNA): TGTGCCAGCACCGATAGAGGGGGTACGCAGTTCTTC. Its translation: CASTDRGGTQFF.

The CDR3 coding sequence is TGTGCCAGTAGTATTCAGGAAAAACTGTTTTTT. Residues: CASSIQEKLFF. This rearrangement joins TRBV19 to TRBJ1-4; D remains unclear. The CDR3 runs 11 residues. The germline CDR1 and CDR2 sequences are LNHDA and SQIVND (reference sequence). Trimming cost V 3 bases and J 8 bases, with 4 bases left between them.